Each of the 14 T cell receptor beta chains below was sequenced from the same sample in a study of blood T cells in healthy people across ages. Combining a sample-barcoded 5' primer with a J-beta primer mix, a second PCR ran for roughly 7 to 11 cycles. TCRdb recomputed calls from the 5' RACE reads with MiXCR, one row per CDR3 protein. The sample lists around 870,000 distinct CDR3 sequences, under 35% occurring once. Sequencing was done on a sample of blood. The receptor source for this set is a woman older than 75 in good health.

In its sample, this clonotype was seen once. A read error is likely, as this CDR3 ends without the conserved phenylalanine or tryptophan. This chain joins TRBV6-1 and TRBJ1-5, with D perhaps TRBD1 (5 bases). This CDR3 contains 15 residues. V was shortened by 8 bases and J by 4 bases, with 18 bases between the two germline ends. Germline-derived CDR1 and CDR2 are MNHNS and SASEGT. CDR3 sequence reads: CASAPGSGINQPQHV. DNA for the CDR3: TGTGCCAGCGCCCCCGGGTCAGGGATAAATCAGCCCCAGCATGTT.

This clonotype was seen at least ten times. The gene calls are TRBV6-2 or TRBV6-3 and TRBJ2-6; D is uncertain. The CDR3 loop spans 14 amino acids. The ends were cut back, 6 bases at V and 0 bases at J, with 6 bases in the middle. The V gene's germline CDR1 is MNHEY and CDR2 SVGEGT. The CDR3 coding sequence is TGTGCCAGCAGACGGAGCTCTGGGGCCAACGTCCTGACTTTC. This codes for CASRRSSGANVLTF.

This clonotype was seen ten or more times. This chain links TRBV10-3 with TRBJ1-1; 8 nucleotides align to TRBD1. With V trimmed by 6 bases and J by 2 bases, 8 bases remained unmatched. The germline V gene has CDR1 ENHRY and CDR2 SYGVKD. The length of the CDR3 is 15 residues. CDR3 sequence: CAIRDPGQANTEAFF. CDR3 coding DNA: TGTGCCATCAGAGATCCGGGACAGGCTAACACTGAAGCTTTCTTT.

The rearrangement joins TRBV21-1 to TRBJ2-7; the table's D call, TRBD1, has no DNA check behind it. TRBV21-1 counts as a pseudogene. This CDR3 comprises 18 residues. Written as DNA, the CDR3 is TGTGCCAGCAGCAAAGCTCAGGGGCCGGGACAGGTCTCCTACGAGCAGTACTTC. Amino acid sequence: CASSKAQGPGQVSYEQYF.

In this sample, this clonotype turned up many times. V usage is TRBV20-1 and J usage is TRBJ2-7; 8 positions match TRBD1. V was clipped by 5 bases and J by 0 bases; unmatched bases: 6. The V gene's germline CDR1 is DFQATT and CDR2 SNEGSKA (reference sequence). This CDR3 has 14 residues. The CDR3 protein is CSAYDRGSSYEQYF. CDR3 DNA: TGCAGTGCTTACGACAGGGGAAGCTCCTACGAGCAGTACTTC.

The chain employs TRBV20-1 and TRBJ2-2; D might be TRBD1 (6 bases). The CDR3 length is 15 residues. Between the trimmed V and J ends, which lost 6 bases and 7 bases, there was a span of 21 bases. CDR1 and CDR2 (germline): DFQATT, SNEGSKA (reference sequence). The CDR3 here is CSARVPGQDYGELFF. The CDR3 nucleotides read TGCAGTGCGCGGGTACCGGGACAAGATTACGGGGAGCTGTTTTTT.

Comment on this clonotype: This may arise from a read error, as a much more abundant clone is one base away. The chain has TRBV5-6 and TRBJ1-2; possible D gene TRBD1, 6 bases. This CDR3 contains 15 residues. The germline CDR1 and CDR2 sequences are SGHDT and YYEEEE. CDR3 region: CAGSLESVQGYGYTF. As DNA, the CDR3 is TGTGCCGGCAGCTTGGAGTCGGTACAGGGCTATGGCTACACCTTC.

The chain has TRBV3-1 and TRBJ2-1, with 9 bases matching TRBD1. Germline CDR1 reads LGHDT; CDR2 reads YNNKEL (reference sequence). The CDR3 is 17 residues long. The V gene end was trimmed by 3 bases and the J gene end by 2 bases; junction bases not matched to a gene: 8. CDR3 DNA sequence: TGTGCCAGCAGCCACGGGACAGGGTTTGGGGCCTACAATGAGCAGTTCTTC. It yields the protein CASSHGTGFGAYNEQFF.

This clonotype was detected ten times or more. The rearrangement links TRBV5-1 to TRBJ2-1, with 8 bases aligning to TRBD2. The CDR3 totals 16 residues. Trimming removed 0 bases from V and 6 bases from J; junction bases left unmatched: 8. The germline CDR1 and CDR2 sequences are SGHRS and YFSETQ. The CDR3 protein is CASSLGTGLDGNEQFF. The CDR3 DNA reads TGCGCCAGCAGCTTGGGAACGGGACTAGACGGCAATGAGCAGTTCTTC.

The V call is TRBV20-1, the J call TRBJ2-5, with 8 positions matching TRBD2. The germline gives CDR1 DFQATT, CDR2 SNEGSKA (reference sequence). V shed 0 bases, J shed 11 bases, and the junction held 17 bases outside the gene matches. This CDR3 is built from 16 residues. Here the CDR3 reads CSARDLKRGTRVEQYF. The CDR3 nucleotides are TGCAGTGCTAGAGATCTCAAGCGGGGGACCCGGGTTGAGCAGTACTTC.

About this clonotype itself: A junction boundary mismatches the germline segment, possibly from a read error. The chain recombines TRBV20-1 with TRBJ2-3; D not resolved. This CDR3 has 14 residues. CDR1 is DFQATT, CDR2 SNEGSKA, per germline (reference sequence). The CDR3, as DNA: TGCAATGCTAGAGAGGCGGCGGCAGCGGATACGCAGTATTTT. Its protein product is CNAREAAAADTQYF.

This clonotype was seen at least ten times. This sequence joins TRBV7-2 and TRBJ1-2; 10 nucleotides line up with TRBD1. V trimming: 5 bases; J trimming: 6 bases; junction bases outside the gene matches: 9. Germline V CDR1 and CDR2: SGHTA, FQGNSA. The CDR3 loop spans 15 amino acids. The CDR3, as DNA: TGTGCCAGCAGCCGGGACAGGGGAAGGGCGAATGGCTACACCTTC. This sequence encodes CASSRDRGRANGYTF.

The CDR3 here is CATSAGENTEAFF. The CDR3 DNA reads TGTGCCACCAGCGCAGGGGAGAACACTGAAGCTTTCTTT. This chain links TRBV15 with TRBJ1-1; maybe TRBD1 (6 bases). The CDR3 has 13 residues. From germline, CDR1 is LNHNV and CDR2 YYDKDF (reference sequence). Trimming cost V 5 bases and J 1 base, with 8 bases left between them.

Points on this clonotype: A much larger clonotype is one base distant, so this may be a read error. The chain's CDR3 is CASSASAYEQYF. The DNA for the CDR3 is TGTGCCAGCAGTGCATCAGCGTACGAGCAGTACTTC. The rearrangement uses TRBV6-2 or TRBV6-3 and TRBJ2-4; D not certain. The J call could be wrong; TRBJ2-7 is a better fit for the DNA end. Per germline, CDR1 MNHEY and CDR2 SVGEGT. CDR3 length equals 12 residues.